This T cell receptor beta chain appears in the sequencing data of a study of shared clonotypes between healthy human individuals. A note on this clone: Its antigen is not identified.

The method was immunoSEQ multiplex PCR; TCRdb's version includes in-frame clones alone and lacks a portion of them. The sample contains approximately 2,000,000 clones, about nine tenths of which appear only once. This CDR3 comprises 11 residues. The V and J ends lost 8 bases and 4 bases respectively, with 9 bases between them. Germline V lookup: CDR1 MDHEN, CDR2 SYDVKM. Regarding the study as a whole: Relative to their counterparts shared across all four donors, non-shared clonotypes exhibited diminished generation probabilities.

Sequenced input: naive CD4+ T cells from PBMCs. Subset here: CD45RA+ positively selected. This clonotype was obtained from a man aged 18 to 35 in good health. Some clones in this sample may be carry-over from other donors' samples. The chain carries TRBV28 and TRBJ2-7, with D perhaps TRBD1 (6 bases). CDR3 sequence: CASGTLYEQYF. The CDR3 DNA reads TGTGCCAGCGGGACACTTTACGAGCAGTACTTC.